What follows is one TCR beta chain and its context. The sample is drawn from a study of blood T cell repertoires in COVID-19. Across the whole study: Samples came from the United States, Italy and Spain, spanning acute and convalescent COVID-19. From T cells, B-cell-depleted T cells, or PBMCs came the material, which was cDNA or gDNA.

In the original analysis: Using reference gene primer amplification, nucleated cell counts were estimated. Sequenced by immunoSEQ multiplex PCR; TCRdb stores in-frame clones only, minus some. V, J and clone size were drawn from that table, and D and trimming were deduced from the DNA. The data contain about 71,000 clones, approximately 90% of them singletons. The germline gives CDR1 KGHDR, CDR2 SFDVKD. There are 15 residues in the CDR3. V lost 1 base and J lost 1, with 9 bases in between. Specimen: peripheral blood. The TCR comes from a man in his thirties or forties with acute or convalescent COVID-19. The chain employs TRBV24-1 and TRBJ2-5; no definite D call. The CDR3 region has the DNA TGTGCCACCAGTGATTTTGCACAGTCCCAAGAGACCCAGTACTTC. Translating it yields CATSDFAQSQETQYF.